This T cell receptor beta chain was retrieved from a study of T-cell memory formation after mild COVID-19. Findings of the study overall: Detection of some responders pre-infection suggested pre-existing cross-reactive memory T cells participated. Later expanders leaned CD4+, whereas day 15 to 85 contracting clones were balanced CD4/CD8. Shrinking CD4+ clones were chiefly CM and EM; CD8+ ones were chiefly EMRA.

5'RACE primed at constant segments yielded TCR alpha and TCR beta cDNA libraries bearing sample barcodes and UMIs. One entry per CDR3 protein, called by TCRdb with MiXCR from the 5' RACE reads. The sample has 220,000 or so distinct CDR3 sequences; roughly 10% are singletons. Germline V gene lookup returns CDR1 SGHRS and CDR2 YFSETQ. The length of the CDR3 is 15 residues. With 4 bases clipped from V and 5 bases from J, the junction kept 8 bases outside the gene matches. This clonotype came up a few times. Its cognate antigen is unknown. The sequence was obtained from a man between 18 and 29 years old who had mild COVID-19 (a few samples of this study predate the infection). Cell type and time point are not known. The chain carries TRBV5-1 and TRBJ2-3; 9 bases map to TRBD1. Sequencing was carried out using PBMCs or a T cell subset sorted from them (not recorded which). CDR3 DNA: TGCGCCAGCAGCCCGGGGACAGGGTCGGGAGATACGCAGTATTTT. The encoded protein is CASSPGTGSGDTQYF.